This TCR beta chain is drawn from a study of cytomegalovirus exposure and HLA in healthy donors. The V gene lost 4 bases and the J gene lost 4 bases, with 23 bases spanning the gap. CDR3 length equals 18 residues. The germline V gene has CDR1 SGHDT and CDR2 YYEEEE. At sampling all donors were nominally healthy, likely with unrecorded immune exposures. Primers for the PCR totalled 60 Vbeta and 13 Jbeta. TCRdb keeps only in-frame clones here, not all; method: immunoSEQ multiplex PCR. Of roughly 180,000 clones in the sample, 80% were seen once. This clone was seen once. Sequencing was carried out using PBMCs. The chain couples TRBV5-6 to TRBJ2-2; maybe TRBD1 (8 bases). This receptor was taken from a man in his thirties or forties in good health and CMV-seropositive. The CDR3 coding sequence is TGTGCCAGCAGCGCACGGTACAGGGGGGGTATGGGCACCGGGGAGCTGTTTTTT. Its protein product is CASSARYRGGMGTGELFF.